This TCR beta chain was captured in a study of shared clonotypes between healthy human individuals. Trimming cost V 4 bases and J 6 bases; bases outside gene matches: 8. The CDR3 extends over 15 amino acids. In germline, CDR1 is SGHDT, CDR2 YYEEEE. Profiled with immunoSEQ multiplex PCR; TCRdb holds only in-frame clones, not every one. The data contain hundreds of thousands of clones, around 77% of them singletons. This clonotype originated in a woman in her thirties or forties in good health. Some clones in this sample may be carry-over from other donors' samples. The chain joins TRBV5-6 to TRBJ2-2; 8 positions match TRBD1. The sample taken for sequencing was PBMCs. CDR3 DNA: TGTGCCAGCAGCCAAACGGACAGGGATGCCGGGGAGCTGTTTTTT. Amino acid sequence: CASSQTDRDAGELFF.